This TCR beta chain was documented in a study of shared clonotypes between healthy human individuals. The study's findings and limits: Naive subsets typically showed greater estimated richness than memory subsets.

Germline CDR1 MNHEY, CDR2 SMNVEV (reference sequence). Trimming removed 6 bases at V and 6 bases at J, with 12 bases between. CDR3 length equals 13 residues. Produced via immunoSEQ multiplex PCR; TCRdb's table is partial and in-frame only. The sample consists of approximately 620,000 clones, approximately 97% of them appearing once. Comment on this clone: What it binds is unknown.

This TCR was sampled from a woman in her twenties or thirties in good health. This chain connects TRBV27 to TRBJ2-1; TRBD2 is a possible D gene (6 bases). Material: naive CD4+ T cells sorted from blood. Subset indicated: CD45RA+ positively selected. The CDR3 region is CASRDVAANEQFF. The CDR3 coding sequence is TGTGCCAGCAGGGACGTAGCGGCCAATGAGCAGTTCTTC.